This entry concerns a single T cell receptor (beta chain). The data belong to a study of control samples from healthy donors and cancer patients. Germline V lookup: CDR1 SGHTA, CDR2 FQGTGA. The V end was cut by 5 bases, the J end by 10 bases, with 18 bases between. The CDR3 runs to 14 residues. The repertoire was sequenced with immunoSEQ multiplex PCR; TCRdb's copy has only in-frame clones and lacks some. Of approximately 90,000 clones listed, about 87% are singletons. The rearrangement joins TRBV7-3 to TRBJ2-1; a weak D match, TRBD1 (6 bases). The sample taken for sequencing was blood. The source of this sequence is a woman aged 70-85 years in good health. DNA for the CDR3: TGTGCCAGCAGCGAAGGAGGTGACGGGACAGAGCAGTTCTTC. Residues: CASSEGGDGTEQFF.